This T cell receptor beta chain appears in the sequencing data of a study of response to subunit inactivated influenza vaccine (dated by TCRdb to the late 2010s). With regard to the full study: The study used deep quantitative T cell receptor repertoire profiling to track responses to a trivalent subunit inactivated influenza vaccine. Overall study results and their limits: According to the authors, only a limited number of new T cells may be recruited by each seasonal influenza vaccination.

Worth noting for this clonotype: Its binding antigen is unknown. No per-base quality is available; no much larger clone lies one base away.

Cut back by 0 bases and 8 bases, the V and J ends lie 20 bases apart. Inclusive of the bounding cysteine and phenylalanine, the CDR3 is 17 residues long. CDR3 DNA is the only sequence kept; it has 51 bases, read in frame from the first base. The germline V gene supplies CDR1 LGHNA and CDR2 YSLEER. The library was obtained by RT-PCR. The reads were generated on an Illumina HiSeq 2500. Using fastp trimming at Q25 and MiXCR clonotype assembly, TCRdb reanalyzed the public sequencing data and kept in-frame beta chains. Every CDR3 protein is listed once, alongside the most common genes and DNA of its rows. The sample profile shows 170,000 or so distinct CDR3 sequences; about 10% of them were found once. The ten largest clonotypes hold under 40% of the sample.

The V and J genes are TRBV4-3 and TRBJ2-1; the D segment cannot be called with confidence. The specimen comprised CD8+ T cells sorted from PBMCs, sampled around 25 months after vaccination. The TCR originated in a man between 50 and 70 years old who received an inactivated influenza vaccine. Donor details come from another sample of the same person, matched by shared clones. The sequenced DNA: TGCGCCAGCAGCCAAGATAGGGTCCTAGGTACCGTCGATGAGCAGTTCTTC. Its protein is CASSQDRVLGTVDEQFF.